Below are 22 T cell receptor beta chains sequenced from a single sample in a study of T cells after yellow fever vaccination. A single record per CDR3 protein comes from TCRdb applying MiXCR to the 5' RACE reads. The table has under 550,000 distinct CDR3 sequences, around a fifth seen once. This material consisted of PBMCs, taken more than 20 days after the first yellow fever vaccination. These receptors all come from a man between 18 and 35 years old who received the YFV17D yellow fever vaccine.

In its sample, this clonotype was seen a few times. The chain links TRBV6-1 to TRBJ1-5, with 7 bases aligning to TRBD1. The CDR3 extends over 13 amino acids. CDR1 is MNHNS, CDR2 SASEGT, per germline. V was pared by 6 bases and J by 7 bases, with 6 bases of the junction left unmatched. The CDR3 is CASSTGAWQPQHF. In DNA form, the CDR3 reads TGTGCCAGCAGCACAGGGGCTTGGCAGCCCCAGCATTTT.

As regards this clonotype: Possible read error: a much larger clone is one base away. J is TRBJ2-1 and V is TRBV7-6, with unresolved D. Germline V gene data show CDR1 as SGHVS and CDR2 as FNYEAQ. The CDR3 contains 15 residues. V lost 2 bases to trimming and J lost 0 bases, with 8 bases between them. The DNA for the CDR3 is TGTGCCAGCAGCTTATATGTGGGCTCCTACAATGAGCAGTTCTTC. Amino acid sequence: CASSLYVGSYNEQFF.

The chain recombines TRBV4-1 with TRBJ2-7, with 8 positions matching TRBD2. CDR3 length: 15 residues. The germline V gene has CDR1 MGHRA and CDR2 YSYEKL. Trimming took 3 bases from V and 2 from J; bases not matched to a gene: 6. The CDR3 DNA sequence: TGCGCCAGCAGCCACGCAACTAGCGGACCCTACGAGCAGTACGTC. This sequence encodes CASSHATSGPYEQYV.

The chain links TRBV20-1 to TRBJ2-5; 7 bases fit TRBD2. This CDR3 spans 15 amino acids. CDR1 is DFQATT, CDR2 SNEGSKA, per germline (reference sequence). The ends lost 3 bases at V and 3 bases at J; junction bases unmatched: 10. CDR3 nucleotide sequence: TGCAGTGCTAGCCGCCCGGGGGGACCTAAAGAGACCCAGTACTTC. This gives the protein CSASRPGGPKETQYF.

CDR3 in amino acids: CAWSGDSGGGNEQFF. The CDR3 region has the DNA TGTGCCTGGAGTGGTGATAGCGGGGGCGGAAATGAGCAGTTCTTC. The chain couples TRBV30 to TRBJ2-1, with 9 bases lining up with TRBD2. CDR3 length equals 15 residues. With V trimmed by 1 base and J by 7 bases, 8 bases remained unmatched. The V gene's germline CDR1 is GTSNPN and CDR2 SVGIG (reference sequence). Based on the CDR3 plus reference TRBV30 and TRBJ2-1, the full variable domain is SQTIHQWPATLVQPVGSPLSLECTVEGTSNPNLYWYRQAAGRGLQLLFYSVGIGQISSEVPQNLSASRPQDRQFILSSKKLLLSDSGFYLCAWSGDSGGGNEQFFGPGTRLTVL.

The J gene is TRBJ2-1, the V gene TRBV5-4, with 7 bases identical to TRBD2. Germline CDR1 is SGHNT and CDR2 is YYREEE (reference sequence). The CDR3 is made up of 16 amino acids. V lost 4 bases to trimming and J lost 2 bases; unmatched junction nucleotides: 9. CDR3 sequence (DNA): TGTGCCAGCAGCCTCAGGAGTGGGACTACCTACAATGAGCAGTTCTTC. Amino acids: CASSLRSGTTYNEQFF.

J is TRBJ1-1 and V is TRBV6-1; weak D call: TRBD1 (6 bases). Deletions cut 6 bases from V and 10 bases from J, with 24 bases between. The CDR3 covers 15 residues. Germline V gene data show CDR1 as MNHNS and CDR2 as SASEGT. The CDR3 DNA sequence: TGTGCCAGCAGGCCCAGAGCACACACAGGGTTCGGAGCTTTCTTT. This sequence encodes CASRPRAHTGFGAFF.

V and J are TRBV20-1 and TRBJ1-4; TRBD1 agrees at 9 bases. CDR1 and CDR2 from the germline V gene are DFQATT and SNEGSKA (reference sequence). With 5 bases clipped from V and 8 bases from J, the junction kept 6 bases outside the gene matches. The CDR3 sequence is 13 residues long. The CDR3 loop is CSAAGTGHEKLFF. The CDR3 DNA is TGCAGTGCTGCCGGGACAGGGCACGAAAAACTGTTTTTT.

The chain is built from TRBV7-2 and TRBJ1-2; 9 nucleotides match TRBD1. Germline lookup yields CDR1 SGHTA and CDR2 FQGNSA. The CDR3 length is 14 residues. With 5 bases clipped from V and 0 bases from J, the junction kept 1 base outside the gene matches. The CDR3 here is CASSTGGPNYGYTF. CDR3 coding DNA: TGTGCCAGCAGCACAGGGGGCCCTAACTATGGCTACACCTTC.

This chain joins TRBV5-4 and TRBJ2-3, with D perhaps matching TRBD2 (5 bases). The V and J ends lost 4 bases and 1 base respectively, with 22 bases between them. Germline CDR1 is SGHNT and CDR2 is YYREEE (reference sequence). This CDR3 has 18 amino acids. In DNA form, the CDR3 reads TGTGCCAGCAGCGAGGCCGCTAGCAGATCTTTCCGCACAGATACGCAGTATTTT. It yields the protein CASSEAASRSFRTDTQYF. Full variable domain (remainder filled in from reference TRBV5-4 and TRBJ2-3): ETGVTQSPTHLIKTRGQQVTLRCSSQSGHNTVSWYQQALGQGPQFIFQYYREEENGRGNFPPRFSGLQFPNYSSELNVNALELDDSALYLCASSEAASRSFRTDTQYFGPGTRLTVL.

CDR3 sequence reads: CAISDRGGAVTEAFF. In DNA, the CDR3 is TGTGCCATCAGTGACCGGGGGGGCGCGGTAACTGAAGCTTTCTTT. This chain uses TRBV10-3 with TRBJ1-1; possible D gene TRBD1, 6 bases. Trimming took 3 bases from V and 5 from J, leaving 16 bases between them. Germline values: CDR1 ENHRY, CDR2 SYGVKD. The CDR3 contains 15 residues.

The chain joins TRBV5-1 to TRBJ1-3; no firm D call. Trimming shortened V by 4 bases and J by 4 bases, and 15 bases separated the two germline ends. The CDR3 loop spans 15 amino acids. Germline CDR1 SGHRS, CDR2 YFSETQ. The CDR3 DNA is TGCGCCAGCAGCCCTGGATGGGAAAACGGAAACACCATATATTTT. Translated: CASSPGWENGNTIYF.

This chain links TRBV7-3 with TRBJ2-2; TRBD2 is a possible D gene (6 bases). The CDR3 sequence is 15 residues long. Germline V gives CDR1 SGHTA, CDR2 FQGTGA. Trimming left V 5 bases short and J 5 bases short, with 15 bases between. The CDR3 DNA sequence: TGTGCCAGCAGCCCGCTCGGCGGGACTACCGGGGAGCTGTTTTTT. It codes for CASSPLGGTTGELFF.

This chain links TRBV28 with TRBJ1-4; no clear D gene. The CDR3 totals 14 residues. V lost 3 bases to trimming and J lost 5 bases, with 10 bases between them. Germline values: CDR1 MDHEN, CDR2 SYDVKM. CDR3 nucleotides: TGTGCCAGCAGTTTGGCCCTAGCGAATGAAAAACTGTTTTTT. It is translated as CASSLALANEKLFF.

The chain has TRBV28 and TRBJ2-5; D tentatively fits TRBD1 or TRBD2 (6 bases each). V was shortened by 5 bases and J by 1 base, with 20 bases between the two germline ends. The CDR3 runs to 17 residues. Germline CDR1 is MDHEN and CDR2 is SYDVKM. This CDR3 is CASSPSGAGPPQETQYF. The CDR3 DNA reads as TGTGCCAGCAGTCCATCGGGGGCGGGACCCCCCCAAGAGACCCAGTACTTC.

The chain's CDR3 is CSAQQGQETQYF. The CDR3 DNA reads TGCAGTGCGCAACAGGGGCAAGAGACCCAGTACTTC. V gene TRBV20-1 combines with J gene TRBJ2-5; TRBD1 agrees at 7 bases. Germline CDR1 is DFQATT and CDR2 is SNEGSKA (reference sequence). This CDR3 is 12 amino acids long. The junction had 3 bases not matched to a gene; V was cut back by 6 bases and J by 2 bases.

This clonotype was counted once. The rearrangement links TRBV5-6 to TRBJ2-7; the D gene is possibly TRBD2 (6 bases). Trimming shortened V by 6 bases and J by 7 bases, and 20 bases separated the two germline ends. Germline CDR1 and CDR2: SGHDT and YYEEEE. The CDR3 is made up of 14 amino acids. The CDR3 spells CASTHSGGSKEQYF. CDR3 DNA: TGTGCCAGCACCCATAGCGGTGGGTCTAAGGAGCAGTACTTC.

A few counts support this clonotype. This sequence joins TRBV6-2 or TRBV6-3 and TRBJ2-3, with D perhaps TRBD1 (6 bases). Germline CDR1 is MNHEY and CDR2 is SVGEGT. The V end was cut by 8 bases, the J end by 4 bases, with 16 bases between. The CDR3 is 14 amino acids. The CDR3, as DNA: TGTGCCAGCCTCCGCGAGGGGGTTTCAGATACGCAGTATTTT. Translating it yields CASLREGVSDTQYF.

The rearrangement uses TRBV2 and TRBJ1-6; D not resolved. CDR3 length: 11 residues. The V gene's germline CDR1 is SNHLY and CDR2 FYNNEI. Trimming stripped 8 bases from V and 7 bases from J, with 6 bases between. The CDR3 spells CASRYNSPLHF. The CDR3 DNA reads TGTGCCAGCCGGTACAATTCACCCCTCCACTTT.

This clonotype turned up a few times. The chain is built from TRBV12-3 or TRBV12-4 and TRBJ2-3, with 7 bases aligning to TRBD1. There are 14 residues in the CDR3. J lost 6 bases, V lost 6 bases, and 9 bases had no gene match. In DNA form, the CDR3 reads TGTGCCAGCAGCCTCGACAGGGAATGGGATACGCAGTATTTT. Translating gives CASSLDREWDTQYF.

The chain recombines TRBV6-5 with TRBJ2-3; TRBD1 aligns across 9 bases. CDR1 MNHEY and CDR2 SVGAGI come from the germline V gene. After removal of 1 base from V and 1 base from J, the junction contained 0 bases not matched to a gene. This CDR3 region has 15 residues. The CDR3 coding sequence is TGTGCCAGCAGTTACTACAGGGGGCGCACAGATACGCAGTATTTT. Its protein product is CASSYYRGRTDTQYF.

This clonotype showed up just a few times. J is TRBJ2-5 and V is TRBV28; tentative D call: TRBD2 (5 bases). In germline, CDR1 is MDHEN, CDR2 SYDVKM. This CDR3 is 13 amino acids long. V shed 8 bases and J shed 4 bases, with 14 bases lying between them. The DNA for the CDR3 is TGTGCCAGCCATCAGCGAGGGCGAGAGACCCAGTACTTC. The encoded protein is CASHQRGRETQYF.